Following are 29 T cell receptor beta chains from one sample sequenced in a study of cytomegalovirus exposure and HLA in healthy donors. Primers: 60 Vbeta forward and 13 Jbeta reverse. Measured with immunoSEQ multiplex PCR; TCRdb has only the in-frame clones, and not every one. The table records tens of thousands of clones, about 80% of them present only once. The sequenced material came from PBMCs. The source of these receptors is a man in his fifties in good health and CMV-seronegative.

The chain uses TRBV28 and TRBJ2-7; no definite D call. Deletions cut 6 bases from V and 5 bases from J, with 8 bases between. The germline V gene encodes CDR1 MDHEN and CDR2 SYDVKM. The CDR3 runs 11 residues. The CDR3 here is CASRVTDEQYF. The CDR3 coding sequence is TGTGCCAGCAGGGTTACGGACGAGCAGTACTTC.

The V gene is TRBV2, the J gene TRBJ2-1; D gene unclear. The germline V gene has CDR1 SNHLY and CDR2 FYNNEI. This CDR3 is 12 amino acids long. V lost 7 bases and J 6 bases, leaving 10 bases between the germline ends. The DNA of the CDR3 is TGTGCCAGCACCCAGGTATTCAATGAGCAGTTCTTC. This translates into CASTQVFNEQFF.

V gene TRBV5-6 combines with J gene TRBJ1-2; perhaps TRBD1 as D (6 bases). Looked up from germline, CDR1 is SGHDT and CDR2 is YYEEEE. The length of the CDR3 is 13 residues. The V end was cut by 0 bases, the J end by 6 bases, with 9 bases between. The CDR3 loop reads CASSLAGANGYTF. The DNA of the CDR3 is TGTGCCAGCAGCTTGGCAGGGGCTAATGGCTACACCTTC.

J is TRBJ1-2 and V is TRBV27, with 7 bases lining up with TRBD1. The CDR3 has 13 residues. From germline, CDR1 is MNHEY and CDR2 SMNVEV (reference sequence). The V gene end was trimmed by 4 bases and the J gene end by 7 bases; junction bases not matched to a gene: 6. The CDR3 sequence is CASSSTGFFGYTF. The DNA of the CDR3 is TGTGCCAGCAGTTCGACAGGGTTTTTTGGCTACACCTTC.

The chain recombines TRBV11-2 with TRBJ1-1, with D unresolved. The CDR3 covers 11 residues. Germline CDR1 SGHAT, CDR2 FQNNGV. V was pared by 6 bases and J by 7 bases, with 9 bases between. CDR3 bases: TGTGCCAGCAGACTAGGCGGTGAAGCTTTCTTT. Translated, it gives CASRLGGEAFF. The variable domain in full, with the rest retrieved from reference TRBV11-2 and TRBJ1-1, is EAGVAQSPRYKIIEKRQSVAFWCNPISGHATLYWYQQILGQGPKLLIQFQNNGVVDDSQLPKDRFSAERLKGVDSTLKIQPAKLEDSAVYLCASRLGGEAFFGQGTRLTVV.

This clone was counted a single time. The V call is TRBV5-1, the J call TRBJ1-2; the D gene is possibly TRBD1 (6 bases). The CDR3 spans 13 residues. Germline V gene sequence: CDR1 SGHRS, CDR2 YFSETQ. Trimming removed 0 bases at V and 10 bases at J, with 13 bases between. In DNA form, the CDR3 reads TGCGCCAGCAGCTTGGAACAGGGCCGAGTCTACACCTTC. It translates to CASSLEQGRVYTF.

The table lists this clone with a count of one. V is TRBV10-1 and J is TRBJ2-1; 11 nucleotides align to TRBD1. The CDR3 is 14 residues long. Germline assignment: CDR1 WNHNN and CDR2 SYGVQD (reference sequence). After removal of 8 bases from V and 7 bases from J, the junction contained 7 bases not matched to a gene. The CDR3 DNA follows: TGCGCCAGCGGGACAGGGGGGCAACGGAATGAGCAGTTCTTC. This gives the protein CASGTGGQRNEQFF.

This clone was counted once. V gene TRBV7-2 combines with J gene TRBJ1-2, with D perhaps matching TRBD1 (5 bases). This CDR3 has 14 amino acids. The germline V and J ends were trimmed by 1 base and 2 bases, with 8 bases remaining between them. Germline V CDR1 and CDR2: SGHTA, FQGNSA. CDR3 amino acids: CASSLEAGNYGYTF. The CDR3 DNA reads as TGTGCCAGCAGCTTAGAAGCAGGGAACTATGGCTACACCTTC.

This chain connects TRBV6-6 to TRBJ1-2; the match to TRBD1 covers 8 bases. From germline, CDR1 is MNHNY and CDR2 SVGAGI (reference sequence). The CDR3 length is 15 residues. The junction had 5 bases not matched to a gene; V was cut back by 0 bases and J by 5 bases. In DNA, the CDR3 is TGTGCCAGCAGTTACTCCTCAGGGGGCGCATATGGCTACACCTTC. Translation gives CASSYSSGGAYGYTF.

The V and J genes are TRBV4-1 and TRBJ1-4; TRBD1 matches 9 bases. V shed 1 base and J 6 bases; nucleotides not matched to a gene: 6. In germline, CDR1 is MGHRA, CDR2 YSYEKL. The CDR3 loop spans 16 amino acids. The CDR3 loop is CASSQVGQGGDEKLFF. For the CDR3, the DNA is TGCGCCAGCAGCCAAGTGGGACAGGGAGGGGATGAAAAACTGTTTTTT.

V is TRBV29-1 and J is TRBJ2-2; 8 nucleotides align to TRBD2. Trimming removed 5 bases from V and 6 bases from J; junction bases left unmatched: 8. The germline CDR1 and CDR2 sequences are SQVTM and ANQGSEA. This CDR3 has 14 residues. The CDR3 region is CSVRTSRSAGELFF. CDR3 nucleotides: TGCAGCGTTAGGACTAGCCGTTCCGCCGGGGAGCTGTTTTTT.

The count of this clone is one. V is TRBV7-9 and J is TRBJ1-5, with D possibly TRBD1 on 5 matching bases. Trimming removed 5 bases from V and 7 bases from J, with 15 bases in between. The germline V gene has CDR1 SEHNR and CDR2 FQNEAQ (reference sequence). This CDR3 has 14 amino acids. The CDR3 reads CASSLSGEGQPQHF. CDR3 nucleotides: TGTGCCAGCAGCCTTTCGGGGGAGGGACAGCCCCAGCATTTT.

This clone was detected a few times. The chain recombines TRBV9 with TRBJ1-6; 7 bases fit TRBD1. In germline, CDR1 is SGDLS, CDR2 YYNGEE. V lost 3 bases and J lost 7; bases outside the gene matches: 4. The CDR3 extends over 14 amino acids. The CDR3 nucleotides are TGTGCCAGCAGCGCAACAGGGGTCAATTCACCCCTCCACTTT. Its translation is CASSATGVNSPLHF.

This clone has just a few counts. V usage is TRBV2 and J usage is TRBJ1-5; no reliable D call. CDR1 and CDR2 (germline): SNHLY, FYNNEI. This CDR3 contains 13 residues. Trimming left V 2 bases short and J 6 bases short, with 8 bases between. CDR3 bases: TGTGCCAGCAGTGAATGGGCTACTCAGCCCCAGCATTTT. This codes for CASSEWATQPQHF. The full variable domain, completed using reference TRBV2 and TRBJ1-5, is EPEVTQTPSHQVTQMGQEVILRCVPISNHLYFYWYRQILGQKVEFLVSFYNNEISEKSEIFDDQFSVERPDGSNFTLKIRSTKLEDSAMYFCASSEWATQPQHFGDGTRLSIL.

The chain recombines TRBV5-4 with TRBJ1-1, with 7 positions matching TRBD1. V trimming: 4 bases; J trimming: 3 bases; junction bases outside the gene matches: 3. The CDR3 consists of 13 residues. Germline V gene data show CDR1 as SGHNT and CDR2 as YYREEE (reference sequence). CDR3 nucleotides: TGTGCCAGCAGCCGGGACAGTCACACTGAAGCTTTCTTT. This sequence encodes CASSRDSHTEAFF.

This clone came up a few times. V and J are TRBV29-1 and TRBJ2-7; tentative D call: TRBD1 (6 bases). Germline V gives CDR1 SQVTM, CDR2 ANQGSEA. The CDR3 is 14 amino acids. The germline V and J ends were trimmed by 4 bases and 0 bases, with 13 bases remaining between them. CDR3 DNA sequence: TGCAGCGTTGTTGGGGGCCGAGACTCCTACGAGCAGTACTTC. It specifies CSVVGGRDSYEQYF.

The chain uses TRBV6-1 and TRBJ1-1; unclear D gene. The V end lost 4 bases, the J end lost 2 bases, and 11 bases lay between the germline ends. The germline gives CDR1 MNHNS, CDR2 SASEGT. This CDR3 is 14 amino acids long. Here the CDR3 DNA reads TGTGCCAGCAGTGGCCGGGAGCTAAACACTGAAGCTTTCTTT. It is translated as CASSGRELNTEAFF.

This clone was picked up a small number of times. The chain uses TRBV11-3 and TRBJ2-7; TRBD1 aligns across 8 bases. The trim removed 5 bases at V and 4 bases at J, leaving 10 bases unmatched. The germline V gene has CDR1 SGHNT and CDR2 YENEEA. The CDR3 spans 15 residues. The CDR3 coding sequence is TGTGCCAGCAGCCCCGGACAGGGAGGTTCGTACGAGCAGTACTTC. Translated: CASSPGQGGSYEQYF.

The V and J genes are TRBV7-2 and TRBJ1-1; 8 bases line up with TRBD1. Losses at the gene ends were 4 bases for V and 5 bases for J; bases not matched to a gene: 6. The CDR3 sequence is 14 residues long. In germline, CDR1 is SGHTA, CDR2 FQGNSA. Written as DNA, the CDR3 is TGTGCCAGCAGCTCAAGACAGGGGAAAACTGAAGCTTTCTTT. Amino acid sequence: CASSSRQGKTEAFF.

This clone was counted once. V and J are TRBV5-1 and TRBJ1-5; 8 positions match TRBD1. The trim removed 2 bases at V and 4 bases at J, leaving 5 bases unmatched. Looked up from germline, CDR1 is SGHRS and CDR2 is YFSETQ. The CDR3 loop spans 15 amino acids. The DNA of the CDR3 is TGCGCCAGCAGCTTTGAAGGACAGGGAAATCAGCCCCAGCATTTT. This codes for CASSFEGQGNQPQHF.

Written as DNA, the CDR3 is TGTGCCAGCTCACTATTAGCGGGGGCCTACAATGAGCAGTTCTTC. Translated: CASSLLAGAYNEQFF. V gene TRBV18 combines with J gene TRBJ2-1; 9 bases match TRBD2. V was pared by 4 bases and J by 2 bases, with 3 bases of the junction left unmatched. The CDR3 length is 15 residues. Germline V gives CDR1 KGHSH, CDR2 LQKENI. Full variable domain (rest looked up from reference TRBV18 and TRBJ2-1): NAGVMQNPRHLVRRRGQEARLRCSPMKGHSHVYWYRQLPEEGLKFMVYLQKENIIDESGMPKERFSAEFPKEGPSILRIQQVVRGDSAAYFCASSLLAGAYNEQFFGPGTRLTVL.

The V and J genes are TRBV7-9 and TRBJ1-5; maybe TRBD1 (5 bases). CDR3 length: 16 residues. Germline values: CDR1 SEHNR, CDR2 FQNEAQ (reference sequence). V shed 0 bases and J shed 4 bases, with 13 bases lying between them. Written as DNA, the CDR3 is TGTGCCAGCAGCTTAGCGCTGACCGACAGAAATCAGCCCCAGCATTTT. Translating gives CASSLALTDRNQPQHF.

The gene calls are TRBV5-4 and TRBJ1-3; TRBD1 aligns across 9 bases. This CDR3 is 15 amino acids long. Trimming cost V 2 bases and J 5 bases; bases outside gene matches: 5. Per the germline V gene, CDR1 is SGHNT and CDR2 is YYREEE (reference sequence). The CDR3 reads CASSFAGQGRNTIYF. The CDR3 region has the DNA TGTGCCAGCAGCTTCGCGGGACAGGGCAGAAACACCATATATTTT.

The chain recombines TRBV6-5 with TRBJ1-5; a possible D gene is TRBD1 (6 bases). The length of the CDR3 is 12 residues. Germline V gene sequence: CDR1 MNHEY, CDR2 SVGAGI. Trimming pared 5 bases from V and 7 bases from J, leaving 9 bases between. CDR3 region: CASSNREQPQHF. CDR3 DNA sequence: TGTGCCAGCAGTAACAGGGAACAGCCCCAGCATTTT.

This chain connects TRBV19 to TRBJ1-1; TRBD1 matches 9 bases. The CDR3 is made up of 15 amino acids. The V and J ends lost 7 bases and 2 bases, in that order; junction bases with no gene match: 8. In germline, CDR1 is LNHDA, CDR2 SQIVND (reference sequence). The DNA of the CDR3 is TGTGCCAGTAACGGACCGGGACAGGGTAACACTGAAGCTTTCTTT. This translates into CASNGPGQGNTEAFF.

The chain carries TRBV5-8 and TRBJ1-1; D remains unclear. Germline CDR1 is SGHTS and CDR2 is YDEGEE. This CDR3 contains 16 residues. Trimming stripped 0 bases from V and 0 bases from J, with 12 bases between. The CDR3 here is CASSLVFGSLNTEAFF. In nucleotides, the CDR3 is TGTGCCAGCAGCTTGGTCTTCGGGTCACTGAACACTGAAGCTTTCTTT. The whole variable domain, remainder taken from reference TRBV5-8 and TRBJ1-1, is EAGVTQSPTHLIKTRGQQATLRCSPISGHTSVYWYQQALGLGLQFLLWYDEGEERNRGNFPPRFSGRQFPNYSSELNVNALELEDSALYLCASSLVFGSLNTEAFFGQGTRLTVV.

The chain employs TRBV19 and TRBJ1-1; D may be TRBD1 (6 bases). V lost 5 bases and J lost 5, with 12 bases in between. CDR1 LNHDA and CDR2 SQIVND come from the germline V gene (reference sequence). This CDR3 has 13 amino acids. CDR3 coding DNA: TGTGCCAGTAGTCAGACAGGTGGAACTGAAGCTTTCTTT. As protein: CASSQTGGTEAFF.

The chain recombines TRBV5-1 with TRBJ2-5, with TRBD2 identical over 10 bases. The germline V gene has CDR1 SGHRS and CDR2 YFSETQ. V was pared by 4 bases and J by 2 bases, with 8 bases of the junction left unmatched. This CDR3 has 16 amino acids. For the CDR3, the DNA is TGCGCCAGCAGCCCCAGCCTAGCGGGGGCTCAAGAGACCCAGTACTTC. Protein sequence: CASSPSLAGAQETQYF.

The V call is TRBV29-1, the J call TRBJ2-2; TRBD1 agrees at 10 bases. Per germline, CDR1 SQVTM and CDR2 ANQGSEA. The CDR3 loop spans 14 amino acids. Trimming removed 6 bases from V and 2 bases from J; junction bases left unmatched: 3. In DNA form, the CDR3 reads TGCAGCGTGGGGACAGGGGTAAACACCGGGGAGCTGTTTTTT. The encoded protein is CSVGTGVNTGELFF.